The rows below give T cell receptor beta chains drawn from one sample of a study of identical twins. TCRdb reprocessed the 5' RACE reads with MiXCR, giving one entry per CDR3 protein. The table shows around 160,000 distinct CDR3 sequences, with 3% to 4.5% occurring only once. Sequencing was done on a sample of memory T cells sorted from blood. These receptors originate from a man between 18 and 35 years old in good health. CDR3s include the opening cysteine and the closing phenylalanine or tryptophan. A D gene is named only where the DNA matches it firmly. Size tells how often a clone was seen (once, few, many) or the class of an expanded clone, and some rows leave it out.

14,TRBJ2-7,TRBV28,TRBD2,many,CASRIATSGEKQYF,TGTGCCAGCAGGATTGCAACTAGCGGAGAAAAGCAGTACTTC
13,TRBJ2-1,TRBV5-1,TRBD2,many,CASTPGGYNEQFF,TGCGCCAGCACGCCGGGAGGGTACAATGAGCAGTTCTTC
14,TRBJ2-1,TRBV20-1,TRBD1,.,CSARGTGYSNEQFF,TGCAGTGCTAGAGGGACAGGGTACAGCAATGAGCAGTTCTTC
14,TRBJ2-2,TRBV29-1,TRBD1,many,CSAHRGVNTGELFF,TGCAGCGCCCACAGGGGGGTGAACACCGGGGAGCTGTTTTTT
13,TRBJ2-5,TRBV12-3/TRBV12-4,.,many,CASSVPGVGAQYF,TGTGCCAGCAGCGTTCCCGGGGTCGGGGCCCAGTACTTC
15,TRBJ2-2,TRBV7-3,.,many,CASNSRGAHNGELFF,TGTGCCAGCAATTCCCGAGGGGCTCATAACGGGGAGCTGTTTTTT
15,TRBJ2-1,TRBV7-9,.,many,CASSFSRGSYNEQFF,TGTGCCAGCAGCTTCTCGCGGGGCTCCTACAATGAGCAGTTCTTC
13,TRBJ2-3,TRBV20-1,.,many,CSIPGLITDTQYF,TGCAGTATTCCGGGACTTATCACAGATACGCAGTATTTT
16,TRBJ2-1,TRBV5-1,TRBD2,many,CASSLGGSGSYNEQFF,TGCGCCAGCAGCCTCGGCGGTAGCGGGTCTTACAATGAGCAGTTCTTC
12,TRBJ2-3,TRBV20-1,.,many,CSLARDTDTQYF,TGCAGCTTAGCGCGAGACACAGATACGCAGTATTTT
13,TRBJ2-7,TRBV6-1,.,many,CASSSGQRYEQYF,TGTGCCAGCAGCAGCGGACAGAGGTACGAGCAGTACTTC
13,TRBJ2-3,TRBV7-2,TRBD1,many,CASSLLGQDTQYF,TGTGCCAGCAGCTTGTTGGGACAGGATACGCAGTATTTT
14,TRBJ2-1,TRBV7-8,TRBD2,few,CASSLLREGPRQFF,TGTGCCAGCAGCTTACTTCGGGAGGGCCCCCGGCAGTTCTTC
16,TRBJ2-3,TRBV20-1,.,many,CSAGPRGGASTDTQYF,TGCAGTGCTGGCCCTAGGGGCGGGGCTAGCACAGATACGCAGTATTTT
21,TRBJ2-3,TRBV14,TRBD1,many,CASSQAEGQDLPGNSTDTQYF,TGTGCCAGCAGCCAAGCGGAAGGACAGGACCTTCCGGGGAATAGCACAGATACGCAGTATTTT
12,TRBJ2-1,TRBV6-2/TRBV6-3,.,many,CASSPVGLEQFF,TGTGCCAGCAGCCCCGTGGGGCTAGAGCAGTTCTTC
15,TRBJ2-3,TRBV20-1,.,.,CSATPPELGTDTQYF,TGCAGTGCTACCCCGCCCGAACTAGGTACAGATACGCAGTATTTT
15,TRBJ1-2,TRBV19,TRBD1,.,CASSMGTGESYGYTF,TGTGCCAGTAGTATGGGGACAGGGGAAAGCTATGGCTACACCTTC
14,TRBJ2-2,TRBV6-1,TRBD1,many,CASSRLDRSGELFF,TGTGCCAGCAGTCGCCTGGACAGGAGCGGGGAGCTGTTTTTT
11,TRBJ1-1,TRBV20-1,.,many,CSAPHNTEAFF,TGCAGTGCTCCCCATAACACTGAAGCTTTCTTT
14,TRBJ1-5,TRBV6-1,.,many,CASSDGRNNQPQHF,TGTGCCAGCAGTGACGGACGGAATAATCAGCCCCAGCATTTT
15,TRBJ2-1,TRBV20-1,.,many,CSAPRRDNSYNEQFF,TGCAGTGCGCCCCGACGGGACAACTCCTACAATGAGCAGTTCTTC
17,TRBJ2-2,TRBV18,TRBD1,many,CASSAGTGGSGTGELFF,TGTGCCAGCTCAGCCGGGACAGGGGGCTCCGGCACCGGGGAGCTGTTTTTT
13,TRBJ1-5,TRBV25-1,.,many,CASGFGSNQPQHF,TGTGCCAGCGGCTTCGGGAGTAATCAGCCCCAGCATTTT
15,TRBJ1-2,TRBV3-1,TRBD1,many,CASSQRGQGASGYTF,TGTGCCAGCAGCCAAAGAGGACAGGGGGCAAGTGGCTACACCTTC
16,TRBJ2-6,TRBV5-1,.,few,CASSLAGQLGANVLTF,TGCGCCAGCAGCTTGGCCGGACAGCTCGGGGCCAACGTCCTGACTTTC
11,TRBJ2-5,TRBV7-9,.,few,CASRVSGPQYF,TGTGCCAGCAGAGTATCAGGGCCCCAGTACTTC
16,TRBJ2-1,TRBV11-2,TRBD2,.,CASSLEAAGGTNEQFF,TGTGCCAGCAGCTTAGAAGCAGCGGGAGGTACGAATGAGCAGTTCTTC
14,TRBJ2-1,TRBV18,.,many,CASSPVLARDEQFF,TGTGCCAGCTCACCTGTACTAGCTAGGGATGAGCAGTTCTTC
16,TRBJ2-7,TRBV28,TRBD1,many,CASSPRTGGLSYEQYF,TGTGCCAGCAGTCCCCGGACAGGGGGCCTCTCCTACGAGCAGTACTTC
14,TRBJ2-5,TRBV28,TRBD2,few,CASSWREGLETQYF,TGTGCCAGCAGTTGGCGGGAGGGCCTAGAGACCCAGTACTTC
15,TRBJ2-6,TRBV27,.,few,CASSLGVSGANVLTF,TGTGCCAGCAGCCTCGGGGTCTCTGGGGCCAACGTCCTGACTTTC
16,TRBJ2-1,TRBV4-1,TRBD2,many,CASSQDSGLAYNEQFF,TGCGCCAGCAGCCAAGATTCGGGACTAGCTTACAATGAGCAGTTCTTC
16,TRBJ2-3,TRBV3-1,TRBD1,.,CASSRPAGQGLDTQYF,TGTGCCAGCAGCCGGCCCGCGGGACAGGGTCTAGATACGCAGTATTTT
13,TRBJ2-6,TRBV11-2,.,many,CASSLGGANVLTF,TGTGCCAGCAGCTTGGGTGGGGCCAACGTCCTGACTTTC
17,TRBJ2-6,TRBV4-3,.,many,CASSQANRVSGANVLTF,TGCGCCAGCAGCCAAGCGAACAGGGTGTCGGGGGCCAACGTCCTGACTTTC
15,TRBJ2-7,TRBV6-2/TRBV6-3,TRBD2,few,CASSWTSGSSYEQYF,TGTGCCAGCAGTTGGACTAGCGGGAGCTCCTACGAGCAGTACTTC
17,TRBJ2-1,TRBV5-5,TRBD2,many,CASSGGLAGGPGNEQFF,TGTGCCAGCAGCGGGGGACTAGCGGGAGGGCCCGGCAATGAGCAGTTCTTC
13,TRBJ2-3,TRBV6-6,.,many,CASSSYRTNTQYF,TGTGCCAGCAGTTCGTACCGGACTAATACGCAGTATTTT
14,TRBJ1-5,TRBV5-8,.,.,CASSFSQSGQPQHF,TGTGCCAGCAGCTTTTCACAAAGCGGTCAGCCCCAGCATTTT
16,TRBJ1-5,TRBV24-1,TRBD1,many,CATSESGQDSNQPQHF,TGTGCCACCAGTGAGTCGGGACAGGATAGCAATCAGCCCCAGCATTTT
22,TRBJ2-4,TRBV4-2,TRBD1,many,CASSQDRSVGQGPRHRENIQYF,TGTGCCAGCAGCCAAGATCGGAGTGTAGGACAGGGGCCTAGACACCGAGAAAACATTCAGTACTTC
12,TRBJ2-3,TRBV28,TRBD2,many,CASSWSGVTQYF,TGTGCCAGCAGTTGGAGCGGGGTTACGCAGTATTTT
17,TRBJ2-6,TRBV28,.,many,CASSSQDPSSGANVLTF,TGTGCCAGCAGCTCCCAAGACCCTAGCTCTGGGGCCAACGTCCTGACTTTC
13,TRBJ2-7,TRBV11-2,.,many,CASSFAQHYEQYF,TGTGCCAGCAGCTTCGCACAGCACTACGAGCAGTACTTC
14,TRBJ2-1,TRBV25-1,.,many,CASSDPDFYNEQFF,TGTGCCAGCAGTGATCCCGACTTCTACAATGAGCAGTTCTTC
13,TRBJ1-5,TRBV12-3/TRBV12-4,.,few,CATSPGRLQPQHF,TGTGCCACCAGTCCCGGACGCCTTCAGCCCCAGCATTTT
12,TRBJ2-5,TRBV27,.,many,CASSPPLGSQYF,TGTGCCAGCAGTCCCCCCCTTGGGAGCCAGTACTTC
17,TRBJ2-4,TRBV2,.,many,CASSEWRQGGGLNIQYF,TGTGCCAGCAGTGAATGGAGGCAGGGAGGGGGTTTAAACATTCAGTACTTC
15,TRBJ2-1,TRBV5-1,.,many,CASSLWAGSGNEQFF,TGCGCCAGCAGCTTGTGGGCAGGGTCGGGCAATGAGCAGTTCTTC
14,TRBJ1-5,TRBV20-1,.,many,CSAAIDGGNQPQHF,TGCAGTGCTGCAATAGACGGTGGCAATCAGCCCCAGCATTTT
12,TRBJ2-2,TRBV6-5,.,many,CASSRTTGELFF,TGTGCCAGCAGTCGCACAACCGGGGAGCTGTTTTTT
15,TRBJ2-1,TRBV12-3/TRBV12-4,TRBD2,many,CASSFAAGAHNEQFF,TGTGCCAGCAGTTTTGCAGCGGGAGCTCACAATGAGCAGTTCTTC
13,TRBJ1-5,TRBV18,.,many,CASSVQGNQPQHF,TGTGCCAGCTCAGTACAGGGTAATCAGCCCCAGCATTTT
14,TRBJ2-1,TRBV7-6,.,many,CASSSWGDYNEQFF,TGTGCCAGCAGCTCCTGGGGCGACTACAATGAGCAGTTCTTC
14,TRBJ2-7,TRBV5-1,TRBD1,many,CASSLQDRASEQYF,TGCGCCAGCAGCTTGCAGGACAGGGCCTCCGAGCAGTACTTC
13,TRBJ1-4,TRBV20-1,.,few,CSARFGGGEKLFF,TGCAGTGCTAGATTTGGGGGGGGTGAAAAACTGTTTTTT